These T cell receptor beta chains were read from a single sample in a study of cytotoxic CD8 clonotypes in ibrutinib-treated CLL. Profiled with immunoSEQ multiplex PCR; TCRdb holds only in-frame clones, not every one. In the table there are some 92,000 clones, roughly 80% of which are singletons. The sequences come from PBMCs, collected after 24 months of ibrutinib treatment. The receptors here all came from a human donor with chronic lymphocytic leukemia. The CDR3 runs from the conserved cysteine through the conserved F or W. A D gene is named only where the DNA matches it firmly. Clone sizes are given selectively: once, few, many, or a class where the clone is expanded.

>few|NA|TRBV19|TRBJ1-2
CASSIVGSYGYTF
TGTGCCAGTAGTATAGTCGGCTCATATGGCTACACCTTC
>NA|NA|TRBV28|TRBJ2-7
CASSLPNWQAQGQYF
TGTGCCAGCAGTTTACCCAACTGGCAGGCCCAGGGGCAGTACTTC
>once|TRBD1|TRBV9|TRBJ2-5
CASSDTLGTGQYF
TGTGCCAGCAGCGATACTCTCGGGACAGGGCAGTACTTC
>NA|NA|TRBV7-2|TRBJ1-1
CASSSGRGGRQAFF
TGTGCCAGCAGCTCGGGTCGGGGTGGACGGCAGGCTTTCTTT
>few|TRBD1|TRBV18|TRBJ2-2
CASSPTGTGVQTGELFF
TGTGCCAGCTCACCAACCGGGACAGGGGTGCAGACCGGGGAGCTGTTTTTT
>NA|NA|TRBV6-5|TRBJ1-5
CASRLGQYSNQPQHF
TGTGCCAGCAGGTTGGGACAATATAGCAATCAGCCCCAGCATTTT
>NA|TRBD1|TRBV29-1|TRBJ2-7
CSVRTGGVGEQYF
TGCAGCGTCAGGACAGGGGGTGTCGGCGAGCAGTACTTC
>NA|TRBD2|TRBV2|TRBJ2-1
CASCGVAGVLGEQFF
TGTGCCAGCTGTGGGGTAGCGGGGGTTTTAGGTGAGCAGTTCTTC
>NA|TRBD1|TRBV19|TRBJ2-6
CASSTSGTGGSGANVLTF
TGTGCCAGTAGTACCTCCGGGACAGGGGGCTCTGGGGCCAACGTCCTGACTTTC
>NA|NA|TRBV19|TRBJ1-1
CASTPGGMNTEAFF
TGTGCCAGTACCCCCGGCGGGATGAACACTGAAGCTTTCTTT
>once|TRBD1|TRBV5-1|TRBJ2-7
CASSLAFGQGASEQYF
TGCGCCAGCAGCTTGGCGTTCGGACAGGGGGCGTCCGAGCAGTACTTC
>NA|TRBD2|TRBV9|TRBJ2-3
CASSPLPAGDSTDTQYF
TGTGCCAGCAGCCCACTCCCAGCGGGGGACTCGACAGATACGCAGTATTTT
>NA|TRBD1|TRBV5-1|TRBJ2-7
CASSSAGTGLYEQYF
TGCGCCAGCAGCTCCGCCGGGACAGGGTTGTACGAGCAGTACTTC
>NA|TRBD1|TRBV28|TRBJ1-1
CASSRRGGWGTEAFF
TGTGCCAGCAGTAGAAGAGGGGGCTGGGGCACTGAAGCTTTCTTT
>NA|TRBD2|TRBV18|TRBJ2-1
CASRTSGNYNEQFF
TGTGCCAGCCGGACTAGCGGAAACTACAATGAGCAGTTCTTC
>NA|NA|TRBV5-1|TRBJ2-5
CASSLDRVETQYF
TGCGCCAGCAGCTTGGACAGGGTGGAGACCCAGTACTTC
>NA|NA|TRBV7-9|TRBJ1-3
CASSSSTGSSGNTIYF
TGTGCCAGCAGCTCATCGACAGGCAGCTCTGGAAACACCATATATTTT
>many|NA|TRBV5-1|TRBJ1-1
CASSLGQVGEAFF
TGCGCCAGCAGCTTGGGACAGGTGGGGGAAGCTTTCTTT
>NA|NA|TRBV15|TRBJ2-5
CATRSLGGNYQETQYF
TGTGCCACCAGGAGCCTAGGGGGAAATTACCAAGAGACCCAGTACTTC
>NA|TRBD1|TRBV27|TRBJ1-1
CASSSTGANTEAFF
TGTGCCAGCAGTTCGACAGGGGCTAACACTGAAGCTTTCTTT
>NA|NA|TRBV6-1|TRBJ2-7
CALRDPYGFEQYF
TGTGCCCTAAGGGACCCATACGGGTTCGAGCAGTACTTC
>NA|TRBD1|TRBV28|TRBJ1-4
CASSRDRGREKLFF
TGTGCCAGCAGCCGGGACAGGGGGCGTGAAAAACTGTTTTTT
>NA|NA|TRBV11-2|TRBJ1-2
CASRTGQGEVYGYTF
TGTGCCAGCAGGACGGGGCAGGGTGAAGTCTATGGCTACACCTTC
>NA|TRBD1|TRBV28|TRBJ1-4
CASSLGTGEEKLFF
TGTGCCAGCAGTCTCGGGACAGGGGAAGAAAAACTGTTTTTT
>NA|NA|TRBV25-1|TRBJ2-1
CANTSGEGDNEQFF
TGTGCCAATACGTCAGGGGAAGGGGACAATGAGCAGTTCTTC